These 7 T cell receptor beta chains originate from one sample sequenced in a study of blood T cell repertoires in COVID-19 (dated by TCRdb to 2020 to 2022). The receptor library was made with the immunoSEQ multiplex PCR assay. TCRdb took this table from immuneACCESS and kept in-frame rearrangements with V and J called. Such tables lack part of the clones; where checked against another copy, unresolved V genes explain under half of the gap, and the rest is unexplained. This sample has fewer than 200,000 clones in its table, and approximately 82% of those were observed once. The ten largest clones represent about a fifth of the sample. Sequencing input: peripheral blood. The receptors derive from an elderly woman with acute or convalescent COVID-19.

This clone was observed a few times. This chain links TRBV5-1 with TRBJ2-7; 9 bases are a match to TRBD2. The CDR3 sequence is 15 residues long. Germline V gene data show CDR1 as SGHRS and CDR2 as YFSETQ. The V segment lost 4 bases and the J segment 0 bases; nucleotides outside the gene matches: 5. The CDR3, as DNA: TGCGCCAGCAGCGTACTAGCGGGTTCCTCCTACGAGCAGTACTTC. Translating it yields CASSVLAGSSYEQYF. The full variable domain, its missing parts supplied by reference TRBV5-1 and TRBJ2-7, is KAGVTQTPRYLIKTRGQQVTLSCSPISGHRSVSWYQQTPGQGLQFLFEYFSETQRNKGNFPGRFSGRQFSNSRSEMNVSTLELGDSALYLCASSVLAGSSYEQYFGPGTRLTVT.

The chain uses TRBV5-1 and TRBJ2-1; weak D call: TRBD2 (5 bases). This CDR3 has 14 amino acids. Trimming pared 2 bases from V and 3 bases from J, leaving 9 bases between. The germline V gene encodes CDR1 SGHRS and CDR2 YFSETQ. As DNA, the CDR3 is TGCGCCAGCAGCTTTACTCGGGACTACAATGAGCAGTTCTTC. Protein product: CASSFTRDYNEQFF.

The chain combines TRBV6-2 or TRBV6-3 with TRBJ2-3; 9 bases are shared with TRBD2. The CDR3 totals 15 residues. CDR1 and CDR2 (germline): MNHEY, SVGEGT. After removal of 5 bases from V and 2 bases from J, the junction contained 5 bases not matched to a gene. The CDR3 DNA is TGTGCCAGCAGTGCGACTAGCGGCCCCACAGATACGCAGTATTTT. Translation gives CASSATSGPTDTQYF.

The gene calls are TRBV5-1 and TRBJ2-3, with 7 bases aligning to TRBD1. The CDR3 has 16 residues. V shed 1 base and J 6 bases; nucleotides not matched to a gene: 11. From germline, CDR1 is SGHRS and CDR2 YFSETQ. The CDR3 nucleotides read TGCGCCAGCAGCTTGTATCGACAGGGAGTCCTGGATACGCAGTATTTT. As protein: CASSLYRQGVLDTQYF.

This clone was seen just once. The V call is TRBV25-1, the J call TRBJ2-5, with 10 bases matching TRBD2. The length of the CDR3 is 14 residues. V shed 3 bases, J shed 7 bases, and the junction held 5 bases outside the gene matches. CDR1 is MGHDK and CDR2 is SYGVNS in the germline V gene. Here the CDR3 reads CASSELAGVGTQYF. CDR3 coding DNA: TGTGCCAGCAGTGAGCTAGCGGGAGTAGGGACCCAGTACTTC.

This clone showed up just a few times. The chain recombines TRBV5-5 with TRBJ1-4, with D possibly being TRBD1 (5 bases). V was pared by 3 bases and J by 4 bases, with 22 bases between. This CDR3 contains 18 residues. Germline V gene lookup returns CDR1 SGHKS and CDR2 YYEKEE (reference sequence). In DNA form, the CDR3 reads TGTGCCAGCAGCTCCCCGGTGGGCAGGATGGGACTTAATGAAAAACTGTTTTTT. Translation: CASSSPVGRMGLNEKLFF.

This sequence joins TRBV5-4 and TRBJ2-7, with D tentatively TRBD2 (5 bases). The CDR3 length is 15 residues. From germline, CDR1 is SGHNT and CDR2 YYREEE (reference sequence). Trimming left V 0 bases short and J 1 base short, with 11 bases between. The CDR3 is CASSLDGGGSYEQYF. In nucleotides, the CDR3 is TGTGCCAGCAGCTTGGACGGAGGTGGGTCCTACGAGCAGTACTTC.